This TCR beta chain was documented in a study of control samples from healthy donors and cancer patients (dated by TCRdb to the early 2020s). Including the terminal cysteine and phenylalanine, the CDR3 comprises 15 residues. The CDR3 DNA has 45 bases and is translated from base 1. V loses 4 bases, J loses 3 bases, and the germline ends lie 14 bases apart. The germline V gene encodes CDR1 ENHRY and CDR2 SYGVKD. In regard to this clone: Its antigen is unknown. No much larger clone exists at a distance of one base, and base qualities are not known.

The method behind the library was the immunoSEQ multiplex PCR assay. This immuneACCESS table, as held by TCRdb, lists in-frame sequences with V and J called but not all clones. Of the missing ones, under half trace to an unresolved V gene in checked studies; the others have no known cause. Here the sample has about 230,000 clones; 82% occur a single time. In total, the top ten clones hold roughly 13% of the sample. The sample consisted of PBMCs. The clonotype was recovered from a woman aged 55-69 years with lung cancer. In this chain, TRBV10-3 is recombined with TRBJ2-3, with TRBD2 perhaps the D gene, on 5 matching bases. The CDR3 region reads CAISVGAARTDTQYF. The bases are TGTGCCATCAGTGTAGGAGCGGCCAGGACAGATACGCAGTATTTT.